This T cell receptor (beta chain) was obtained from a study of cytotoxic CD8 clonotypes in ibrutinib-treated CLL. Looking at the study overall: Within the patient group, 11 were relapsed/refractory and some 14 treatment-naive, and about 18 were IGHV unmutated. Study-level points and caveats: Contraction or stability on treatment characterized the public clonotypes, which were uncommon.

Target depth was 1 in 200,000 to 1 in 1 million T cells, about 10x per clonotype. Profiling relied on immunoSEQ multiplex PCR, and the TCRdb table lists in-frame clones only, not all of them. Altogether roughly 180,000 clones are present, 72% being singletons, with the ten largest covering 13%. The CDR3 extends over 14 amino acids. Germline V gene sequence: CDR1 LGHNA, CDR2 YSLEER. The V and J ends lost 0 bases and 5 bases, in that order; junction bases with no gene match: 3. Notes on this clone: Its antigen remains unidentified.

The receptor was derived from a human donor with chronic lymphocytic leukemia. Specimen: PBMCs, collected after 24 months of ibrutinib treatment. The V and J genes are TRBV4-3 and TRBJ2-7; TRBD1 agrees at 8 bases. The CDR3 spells CASSQDRGRDEQYF. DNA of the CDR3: TGCGCCAGCAGCCAAGACAGGGGGCGGGACGAGCAGTACTTC.